Detailed here is one TCR beta chain. The source of the sample is a study of blood T cell repertoires in COVID-19. Looking at the study overall: Samples came from the United States, Italy and Spain, spanning acute and convalescent COVID-19. The analysed material was cDNA or gDNA that came from T cells, B-cell-depleted T cells, or PBMCs.

CDR3 length: 16 residues. From germline, CDR1 is SGHTA and CDR2 FQGNSA. Trimming left V 3 bases short and J 3 bases short, with 16 bases between. In the authors' methods: Researchers report that nucleated cell counts were estimated from reference gene primer amplification. Assay used: immunoSEQ multiplex PCR; TCRdb lists only in-frame clones, some missing. V, J and clone size are those of that table, while D and trimming were read from the DNA. The sample gives approximately 110,000 clones, over 75% of which show up once; about 1.6% is in the top ten. The TCR originated in a man aged 45 to 65 with acute or convalescent COVID-19. Source material: peripheral blood. V usage is TRBV7-2 and J usage is TRBJ2-3; D is ambiguous. CDR3 region: CASSLILRFPTDTQYF. The CDR3 DNA reads TGTGCCAGCAGCTTGATTCTGAGGTTCCCTACAGATACGCAGTATTTT.